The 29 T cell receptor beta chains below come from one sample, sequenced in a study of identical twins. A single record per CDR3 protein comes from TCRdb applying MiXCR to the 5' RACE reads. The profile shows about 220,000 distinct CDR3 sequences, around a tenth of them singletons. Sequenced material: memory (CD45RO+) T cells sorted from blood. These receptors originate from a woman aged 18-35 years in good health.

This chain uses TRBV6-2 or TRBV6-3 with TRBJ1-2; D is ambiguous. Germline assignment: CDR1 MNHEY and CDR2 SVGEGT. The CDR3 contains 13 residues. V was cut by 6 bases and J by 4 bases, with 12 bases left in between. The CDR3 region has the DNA TGTGCCAGCAGCCTCGAATACGGCTATGGCTACACCTTC. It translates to CASSLEYGYGYTF.

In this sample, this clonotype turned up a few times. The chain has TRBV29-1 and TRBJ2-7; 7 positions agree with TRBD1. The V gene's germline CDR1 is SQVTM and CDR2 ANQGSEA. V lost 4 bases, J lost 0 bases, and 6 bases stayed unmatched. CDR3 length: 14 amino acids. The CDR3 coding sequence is TGCAGCGTTGGTCTCCGGGACAGCTCCTACGAGCAGTACTTC. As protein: CSVGLRDSSYEQYF.

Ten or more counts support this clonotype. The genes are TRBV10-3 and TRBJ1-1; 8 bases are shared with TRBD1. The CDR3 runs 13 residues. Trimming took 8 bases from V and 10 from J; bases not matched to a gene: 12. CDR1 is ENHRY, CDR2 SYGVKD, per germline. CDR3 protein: CAIRPDRVLVAFF. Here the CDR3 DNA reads TGTGCCATCCGTCCGGACAGGGTGCTCGTAGCTTTCTTT.

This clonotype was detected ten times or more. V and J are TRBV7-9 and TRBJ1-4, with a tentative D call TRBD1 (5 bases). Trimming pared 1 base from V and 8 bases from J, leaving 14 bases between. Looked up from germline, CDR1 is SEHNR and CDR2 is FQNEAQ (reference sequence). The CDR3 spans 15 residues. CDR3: CASSLVPGGREKLFF. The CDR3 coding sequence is TGTGCCAGCAGCTTAGTCCCGGGGGGACGGGAAAAACTGTTTTTT.

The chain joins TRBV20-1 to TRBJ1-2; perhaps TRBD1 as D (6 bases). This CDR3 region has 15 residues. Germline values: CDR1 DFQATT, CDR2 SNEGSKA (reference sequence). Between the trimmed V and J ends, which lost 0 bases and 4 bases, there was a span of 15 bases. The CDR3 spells CSAREGRQALYGYTF. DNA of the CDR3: TGCAGTGCTAGAGAGGGAAGACAGGCTCTCTATGGCTACACCTTC.

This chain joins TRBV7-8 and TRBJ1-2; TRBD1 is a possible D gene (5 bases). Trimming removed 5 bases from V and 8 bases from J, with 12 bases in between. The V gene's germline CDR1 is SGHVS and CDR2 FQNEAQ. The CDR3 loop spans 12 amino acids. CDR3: CASSPQGRGYTF. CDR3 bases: TGTGCCAGCAGCCCCCAGGGTAGAGGCTACACCTTC.

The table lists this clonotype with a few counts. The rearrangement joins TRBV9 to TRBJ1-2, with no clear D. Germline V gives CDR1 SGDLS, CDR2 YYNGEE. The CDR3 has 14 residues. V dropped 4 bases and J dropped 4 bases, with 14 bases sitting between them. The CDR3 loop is CASSPLGFLYGYTF. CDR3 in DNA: TGTGCCAGCAGCCCCCTCGGCTTCCTCTATGGCTACACCTTC.

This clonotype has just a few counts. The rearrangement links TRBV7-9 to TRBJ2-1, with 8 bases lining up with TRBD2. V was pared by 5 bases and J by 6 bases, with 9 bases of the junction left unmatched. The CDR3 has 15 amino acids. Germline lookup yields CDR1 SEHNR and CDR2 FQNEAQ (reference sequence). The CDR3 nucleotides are TGTGCCAGCAGCACACTAGCGGCGGGGGGCAATGAGCAGTTCTTC. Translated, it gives CASSTLAAGGNEQFF.

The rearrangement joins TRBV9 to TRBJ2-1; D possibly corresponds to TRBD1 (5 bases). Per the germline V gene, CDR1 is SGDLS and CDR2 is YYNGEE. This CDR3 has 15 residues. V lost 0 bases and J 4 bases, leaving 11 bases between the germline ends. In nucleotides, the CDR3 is TGTGCCAGCAGCGTAGCTCTGGGGCTATACAATGAGCAGTTCTTC. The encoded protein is CASSVALGLYNEQFF. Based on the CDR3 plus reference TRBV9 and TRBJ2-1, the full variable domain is DSGVTQTPKHLITATGQRVTLRCSPRSGDLSVYWYQQSLDQGLQFLIQYYNGEERAKGNILERFSAQQFPDLHSELNLSSLELGDSALYFCASSVALGLYNEQFFGPGTRLTVL.

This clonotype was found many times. CDR3 amino acids: CSAREGTKEQYF. Here the CDR3 DNA reads TGCAGTGCTAGAGAGGGGACTAAAGAGCAGTACTTC. This sequence joins TRBV20-1 and TRBJ2-7; 7 positions agree with TRBD2. V shed 0 bases, J shed 7 bases, and the junction held 3 bases outside the gene matches. Germline CDR1 and CDR2: DFQATT and SNEGSKA (reference sequence). The CDR3 sequence is 12 residues long.

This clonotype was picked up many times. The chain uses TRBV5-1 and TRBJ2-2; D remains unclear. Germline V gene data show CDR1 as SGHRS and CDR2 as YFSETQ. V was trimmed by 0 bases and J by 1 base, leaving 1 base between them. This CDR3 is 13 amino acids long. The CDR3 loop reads CASSLGNTGELFF. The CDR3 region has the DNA TGCGCCAGCAGCTTGGGGAACACCGGGGAGCTGTTTTTT.

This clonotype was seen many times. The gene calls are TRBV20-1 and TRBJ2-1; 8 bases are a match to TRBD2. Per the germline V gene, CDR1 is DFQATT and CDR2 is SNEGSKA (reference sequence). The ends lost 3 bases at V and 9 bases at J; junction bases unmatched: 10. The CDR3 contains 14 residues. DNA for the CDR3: TGCAGTGCTAGCACTGGGACTAGTCTGCGTGAGCAGTTCTTC. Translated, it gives CSASTGTSLREQFF.

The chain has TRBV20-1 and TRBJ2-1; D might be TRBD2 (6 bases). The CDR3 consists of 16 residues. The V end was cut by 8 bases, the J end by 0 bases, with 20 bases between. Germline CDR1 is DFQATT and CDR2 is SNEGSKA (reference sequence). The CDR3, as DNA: TGCAGTATGGGACTTTGGTTCGCAAGCTCCTACAATGAGCAGTTCTTC. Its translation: CSMGLWFASSYNEQFF.

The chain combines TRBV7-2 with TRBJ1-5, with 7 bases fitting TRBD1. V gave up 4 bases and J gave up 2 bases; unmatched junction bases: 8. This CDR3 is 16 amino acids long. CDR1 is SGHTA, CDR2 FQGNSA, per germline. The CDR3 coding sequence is TGTGCCAGCAGCTCCGCTCAGGGGGACCGCAATCAGCCCCAGCATTTT. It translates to CASSSAQGDRNQPQHF.

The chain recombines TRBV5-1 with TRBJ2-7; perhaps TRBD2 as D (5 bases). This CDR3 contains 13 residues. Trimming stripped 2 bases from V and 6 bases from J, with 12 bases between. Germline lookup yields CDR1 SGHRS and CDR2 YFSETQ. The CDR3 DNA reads TGCGCCAGCAGCTTAATGCAAGGAGGCGAGCAGTACTTC. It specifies CASSLMQGGEQYF.

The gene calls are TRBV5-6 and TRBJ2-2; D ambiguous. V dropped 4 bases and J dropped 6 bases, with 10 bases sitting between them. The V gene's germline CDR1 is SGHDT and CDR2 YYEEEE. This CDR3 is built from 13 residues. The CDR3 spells CASSRREAGELFF. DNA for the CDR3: TGTGCCAGCAGCCGACGTGAGGCCGGGGAGCTGTTTTTT.

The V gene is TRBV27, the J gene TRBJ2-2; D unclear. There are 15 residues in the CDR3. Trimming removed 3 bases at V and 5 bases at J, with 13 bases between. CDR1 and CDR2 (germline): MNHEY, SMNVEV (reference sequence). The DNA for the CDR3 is TGTGCCAGCAGTTTTCTAGGGCCAGAAACCGGGGAGCTGTTTTTT. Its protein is CASSFLGPETGELFF.

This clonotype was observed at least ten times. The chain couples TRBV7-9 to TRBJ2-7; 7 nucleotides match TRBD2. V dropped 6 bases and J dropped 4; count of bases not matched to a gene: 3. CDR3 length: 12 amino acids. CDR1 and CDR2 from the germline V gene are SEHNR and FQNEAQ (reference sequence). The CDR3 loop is CASSPGGYEQYF. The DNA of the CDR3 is TGTGCCAGCAGTCCCGGGGGGTACGAGCAGTACTTC. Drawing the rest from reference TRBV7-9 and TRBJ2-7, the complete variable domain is DTGVSQNPRHKITKRGQNVTFRCDPISEHNRLYWYRQTLGQGPEFLTYFQNEAQLEKSRLLSDRFSAERPKGSFSTLEIQRTEQGDSAMYLCASSPGGYEQYFGPGTRLTVT.

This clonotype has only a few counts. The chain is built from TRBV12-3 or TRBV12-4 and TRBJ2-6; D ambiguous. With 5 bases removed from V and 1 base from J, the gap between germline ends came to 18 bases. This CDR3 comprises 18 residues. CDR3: CASSPIILVQSGANVLTF. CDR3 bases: TGTGCCAGCAGTCCTATAATCCTGGTGCAATCTGGGGCCAACGTCCTGACTTTC.

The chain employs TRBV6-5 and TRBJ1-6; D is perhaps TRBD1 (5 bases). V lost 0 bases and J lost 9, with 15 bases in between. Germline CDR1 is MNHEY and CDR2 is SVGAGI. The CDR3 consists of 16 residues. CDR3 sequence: CASSYSQAGGGSPLHF. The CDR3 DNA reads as TGTGCCAGCAGTTACTCGCAGGCGGGCGGGGGTTCACCCCTCCACTTT.

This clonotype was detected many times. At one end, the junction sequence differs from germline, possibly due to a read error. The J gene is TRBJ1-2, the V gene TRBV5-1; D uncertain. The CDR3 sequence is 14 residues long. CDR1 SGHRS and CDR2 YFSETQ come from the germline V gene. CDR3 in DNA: TGCGCAAGCAGCAAGGAAATTTCTAACTATGGCTACACCTTC. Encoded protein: CASSKEISNYGYTF.

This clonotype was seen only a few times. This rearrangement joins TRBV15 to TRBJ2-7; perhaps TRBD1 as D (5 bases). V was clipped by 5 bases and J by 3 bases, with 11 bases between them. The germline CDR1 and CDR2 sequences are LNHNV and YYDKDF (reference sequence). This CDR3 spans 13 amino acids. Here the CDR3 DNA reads TGTGCCACCAGCCCCCAAGACAGCTACGAGCAGTACTTC. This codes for CATSPQDSYEQYF.

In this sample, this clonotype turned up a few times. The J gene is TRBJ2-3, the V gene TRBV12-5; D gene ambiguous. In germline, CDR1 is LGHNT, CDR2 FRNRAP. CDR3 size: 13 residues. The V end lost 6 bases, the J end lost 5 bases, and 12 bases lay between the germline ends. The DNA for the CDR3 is TGTGCTAGTGGACCCTTTCCTGGAGATACGCAGTATTTT. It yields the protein CASGPFPGDTQYF.

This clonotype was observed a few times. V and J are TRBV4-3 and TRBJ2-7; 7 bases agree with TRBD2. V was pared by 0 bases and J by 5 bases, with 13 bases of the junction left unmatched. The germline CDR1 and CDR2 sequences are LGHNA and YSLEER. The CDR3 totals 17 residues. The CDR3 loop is CASSQEGDRAGVNEQYF. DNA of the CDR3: TGCGCCAGCAGCCAAGAGGGGGACCGCGCGGGAGTTAACGAGCAGTACTTC.

Here the CDR3 reads CASRGPFGGYTF. CDR3 bases: TGCGCCAGCAGGGGACCTTTCGGTGGCTACACCTTC. J is TRBJ1-2 and V is TRBV10-2, with D perhaps matching TRBD1 (5 bases). V lost 6 bases and J lost 7, with 12 bases in between. CDR3 length: 12 amino acids. Germline V gives CDR1 WSHSY, CDR2 SAAADI.

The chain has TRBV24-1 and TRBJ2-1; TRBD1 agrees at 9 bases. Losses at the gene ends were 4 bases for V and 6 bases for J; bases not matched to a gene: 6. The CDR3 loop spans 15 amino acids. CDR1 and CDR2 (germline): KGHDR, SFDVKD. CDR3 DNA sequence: TGTGCCACCAGTGACCCTCGGACAGGGGCCAATGAGCAGTTCTTC. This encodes CATSDPRTGANEQFF.

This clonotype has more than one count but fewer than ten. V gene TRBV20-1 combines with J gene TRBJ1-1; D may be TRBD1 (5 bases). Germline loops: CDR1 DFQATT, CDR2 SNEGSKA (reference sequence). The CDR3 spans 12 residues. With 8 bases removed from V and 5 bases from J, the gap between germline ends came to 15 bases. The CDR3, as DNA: TGCAGTTCTCCGGCAGGGCGGACTGAAGCTTTCTTT. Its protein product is CSSPAGRTEAFF.

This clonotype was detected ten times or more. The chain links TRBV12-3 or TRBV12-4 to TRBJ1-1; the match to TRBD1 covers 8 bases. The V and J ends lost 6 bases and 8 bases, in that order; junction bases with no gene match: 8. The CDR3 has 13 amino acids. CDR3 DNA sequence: TGTGCCAGCAGCCCGGGACAGGCCCGCGAAGCTTTCTTT. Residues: CASSPGQAREAFF.

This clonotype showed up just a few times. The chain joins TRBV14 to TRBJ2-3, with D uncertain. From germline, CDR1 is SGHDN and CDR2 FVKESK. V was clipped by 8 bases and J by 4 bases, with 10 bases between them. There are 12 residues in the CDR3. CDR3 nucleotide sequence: TGTGCCAGCCGTCATCGGTCAGATACGCAGTATTTT. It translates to CASRHRSDTQYF.